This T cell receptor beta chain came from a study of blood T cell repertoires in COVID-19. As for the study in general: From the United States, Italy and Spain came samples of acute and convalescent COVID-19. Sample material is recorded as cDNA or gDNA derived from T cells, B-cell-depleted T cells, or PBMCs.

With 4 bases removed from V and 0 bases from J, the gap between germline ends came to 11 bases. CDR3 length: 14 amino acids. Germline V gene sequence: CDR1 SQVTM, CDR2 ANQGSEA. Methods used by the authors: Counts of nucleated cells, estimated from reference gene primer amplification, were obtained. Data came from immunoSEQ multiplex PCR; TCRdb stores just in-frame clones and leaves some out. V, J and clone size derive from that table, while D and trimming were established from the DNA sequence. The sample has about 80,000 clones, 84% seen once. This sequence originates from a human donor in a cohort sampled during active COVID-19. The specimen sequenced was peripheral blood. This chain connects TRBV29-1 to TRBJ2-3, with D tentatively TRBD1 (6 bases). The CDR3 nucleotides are TGCAGCGTTGCCCCGGGACAAAGCACAGATACGCAGTATTTT. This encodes CSVAPGQSTDTQYF.